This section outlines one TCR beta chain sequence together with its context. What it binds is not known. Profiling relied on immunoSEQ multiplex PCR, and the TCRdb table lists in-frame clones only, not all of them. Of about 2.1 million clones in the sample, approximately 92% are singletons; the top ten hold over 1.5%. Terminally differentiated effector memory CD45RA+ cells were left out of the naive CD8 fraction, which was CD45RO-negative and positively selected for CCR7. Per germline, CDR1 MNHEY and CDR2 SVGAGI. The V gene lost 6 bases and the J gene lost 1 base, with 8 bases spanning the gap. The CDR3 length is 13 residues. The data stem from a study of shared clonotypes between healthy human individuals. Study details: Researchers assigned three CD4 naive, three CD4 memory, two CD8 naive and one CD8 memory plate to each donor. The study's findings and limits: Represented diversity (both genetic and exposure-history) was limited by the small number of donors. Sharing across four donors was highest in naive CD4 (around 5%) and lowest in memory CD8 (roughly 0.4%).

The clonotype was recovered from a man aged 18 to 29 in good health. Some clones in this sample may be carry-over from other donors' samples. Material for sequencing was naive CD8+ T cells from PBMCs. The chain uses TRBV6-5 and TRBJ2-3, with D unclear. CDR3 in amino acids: CASSEARTDTQYF. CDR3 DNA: TGTGCCAGCAGCGAAGCCCGCACAGATACGCAGTATTTT.